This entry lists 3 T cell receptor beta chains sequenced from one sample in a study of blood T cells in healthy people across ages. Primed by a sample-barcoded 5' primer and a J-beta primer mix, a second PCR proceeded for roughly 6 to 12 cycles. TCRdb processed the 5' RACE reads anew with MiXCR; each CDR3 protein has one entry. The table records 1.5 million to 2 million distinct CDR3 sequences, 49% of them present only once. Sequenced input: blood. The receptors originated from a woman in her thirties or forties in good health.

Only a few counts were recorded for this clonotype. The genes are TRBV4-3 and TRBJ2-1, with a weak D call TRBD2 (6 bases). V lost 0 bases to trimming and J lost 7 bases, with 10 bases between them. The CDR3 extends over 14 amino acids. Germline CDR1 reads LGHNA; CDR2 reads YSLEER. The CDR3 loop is CASSQDVGRNEQFF. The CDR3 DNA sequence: TGCGCCAGCAGCCAAGATGTGGGGAGGAATGAGCAGTTCTTC.

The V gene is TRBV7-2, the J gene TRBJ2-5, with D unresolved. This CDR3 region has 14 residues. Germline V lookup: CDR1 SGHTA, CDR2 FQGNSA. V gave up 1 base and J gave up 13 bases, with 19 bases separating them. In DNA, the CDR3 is TGTGCCAGCAGCTTAGTATCAATGTCCTACGAGCGGTACTTC. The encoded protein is CASSLVSMSYERYF.

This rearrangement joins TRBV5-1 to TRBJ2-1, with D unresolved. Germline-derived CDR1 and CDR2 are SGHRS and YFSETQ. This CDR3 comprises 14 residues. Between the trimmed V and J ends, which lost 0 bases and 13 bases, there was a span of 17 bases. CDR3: CASSLVGIQETQFF. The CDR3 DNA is TGCGCCAGCAGCTTGGTTGGCATCCAAGAGACCCAGTTCTTC.